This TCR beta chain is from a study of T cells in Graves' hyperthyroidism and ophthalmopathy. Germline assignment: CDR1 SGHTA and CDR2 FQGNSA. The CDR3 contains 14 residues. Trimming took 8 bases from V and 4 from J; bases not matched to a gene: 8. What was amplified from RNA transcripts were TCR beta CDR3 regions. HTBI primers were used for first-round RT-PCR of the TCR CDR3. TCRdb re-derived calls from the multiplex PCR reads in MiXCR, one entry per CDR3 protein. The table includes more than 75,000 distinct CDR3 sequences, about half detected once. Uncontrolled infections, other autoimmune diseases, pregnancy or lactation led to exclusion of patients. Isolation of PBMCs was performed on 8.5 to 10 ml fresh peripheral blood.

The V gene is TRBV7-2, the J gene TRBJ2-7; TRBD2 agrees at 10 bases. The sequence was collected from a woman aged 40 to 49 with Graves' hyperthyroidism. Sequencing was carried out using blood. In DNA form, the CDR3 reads TGTGCCAGCGGCCCCGGACTAGCGGTATACGAGCAGTACTTC. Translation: CASGPGLAVYEQYF.